Listed below are T cell receptor beta chains from one sample, sequenced in a study of blood T cells in healthy people across ages. TCRdb analysed the 5' RACE reads with MiXCR anew, one entry per CDR3 protein. The sample records about 1.8 million distinct CDR3 sequences, 40% to 55% being singletons. The sample taken for sequencing was blood. These receptors came from a woman aged 40 to 50 in good health. Each CDR3 is given with its conserved first and last residue. D genes are given only for firm matches. Only part of the rows carry a size: once, few, many, or a class if the clone is expanded.

j_call clone_size d_call v_call cdr3_length cdr3_aa cdr3_nt
TRBJ1-2 NA NA TRBV28 15 CASSDPNTVYYGYTF TGTGCCAGCAGCGACCCCAACACAGTGTACTATGGCTACACCTTC
TRBJ2-5 few TRBD2 TRBV29-1 14 CSGASGGAGETQYF TGCAGCGGGGCTAGCGGGGGGGCTGGAGAGACCCAGTACTTC
TRBJ1-1 NA NA TRBV20-1 11 CSASSDFEAFF TGCAGTGCTAGCTCGGACTTTGAAGCTTTCTTT
TRBJ1-4 NA NA TRBV5-1 16 CASTLTSGTSGEKLFF TGCGCCAGCACACTGACGTCCGGGACCAGCGGAGAAAAACTGTTTTTT
TRBJ2-7 NA NA TRBV5-6 15 CASSLAHRFSYEQYF TGTGCCAGCAGCTTGGCCCACAGGTTCTCCTACGAGCAGTACTTC
TRBJ2-2 NA NA TRBV14 16 CASSQGMGRDTGELFF TGTGCCAGCAGCCAAGGGATGGGACGCGACACCGGGGAGCTGTTTTTT
TRBJ1-5 NA TRBD1 TRBV6-1 14 CASSEGQSNQPQHF TGTGCCAGCAGTGAGGGACAGAGCAATCAGCCCCAGCATTTT
TRBJ2-4 few NA TRBV20-1 13 CSAWTVTKNIQYF TGCAGTGCTTGGACGGTTACCAAAAACATTCAGTACTTC
TRBJ2-3 NA NA TRBV25-1 11 CASSETGPEYF TGTGCCAGCAGTGAAACCGGGCCAGAGTATTTT
TRBJ2-5 few NA TRBV11-1 14 CASSLTGQPETQYF TGTGCCAGCAGCCTAACGGGACAACCAGAGACCCAGTACTTC
TRBJ2-4 NA NA TRBV12-3/TRBV12-4 14 CASRPTATKNIQYF TGTGCCAGCAGACCGACAGCTACCAAAAACATTCAGTACTTC
TRBJ2-3 few NA TRBV7-2 13 CASSLWSGDTQYF TGTGCCAGCAGCTTATGGTCGGGGGATACGCAGTATTTT
TRBJ2-3 few TRBD2 TRBV13 16 CASSTGTSLVTDTQYF TGTGCCAGCAGCACGGGGACTAGCCTCGTCACAGATACGCAGTATTTT
TRBJ2-7 NA TRBD2 TRBV12-3/TRBV12-4 18 CASSLFSGGALSSYEQYF TGTGCCAGCAGTTTATTTAGCGGGGGGGCCCTTAGCTCCTACGAGCAGTACTTC
TRBJ2-7 NA TRBD1 TRBV7-8 16 CASRLIAGQGAYEQYF TGTGCCAGCAGGTTAATTGCCGGACAGGGGGCGTACGAGCAGTACTTC
TRBJ2-1 few TRBD1 TRBV5-1 13 CASSPGQRNEQFF TGCGCCAGCAGCCCGGGACAGAGGAATGAGCAGTTCTTC
TRBJ2-7 NA NA TRBV3-1 13 CASSQGLIYEQYF TGTGCCAGCAGCCAAGGACTGATTTACGAGCAGTACTTC
TRBJ2-1 NA TRBD2 TRBV3-1 23 CASSPGWGLAGEREKPHPYEQFF TGTGCCAGCAGCCCGGGATGGGGACTAGCGGGCGAAAGGGAGAAACCACACCCCTACGAGCAGTTCTTC
TRBJ1-2 few NA TRBV7-9 13 CASSLVPGYGYTF TGTGCCAGCAGCTTAGTTCCGGGCTATGGCTACACCTTC
TRBJ2-6 NA NA TRBV20-1 16 CSARVNRVPGANVLTF TGCAGTGCTAGAGTAAACAGGGTTCCCGGGGCCAACGTCCTGACTTTC
TRBJ2-7 NA TRBD1 TRBV12-3/TRBV12-4 15 CASSPIQGARYEQYF TGTGCCAGCAGTCCAATCCAGGGGGCCAGATACGAGCAGTACTTC
TRBJ2-2 NA NA TRBV7-2 14 CASSADYSTGELFF TGTGCCAGCAGCGCGGACTACTCCACCGGGGAGCTGTTTTTT
TRBJ2-7 NA NA TRBV7-2 15 CASTVRGGSYNEQYF TGTGCCAGCACTGTCAGGGGAGGCTCCTACAATGAGCAGTACTTC
TRBJ1-2 few NA TRBV18 13 CASSPGQRRGYTF TGTGCCAGCTCACCAGGTCAGCGGCGTGGCTACACCTTC
TRBJ1-5 NA TRBD1 TRBV20-1 18 CSARSRAGQAYSNQPQHF TGCAGTGCTAGATCAAGGGCGGGACAGGCCTATAGCAATCAGCCCCAGCATTTT
TRBJ2-4 NA NA TRBV12-3/TRBV12-4 15 CASSLREEAKNIQYF TGTGCCAGCAGTTTAAGAGAGGAAGCCAAAAACATTCAGTACTTC
TRBJ2-1 NA TRBD2 TRBV4-1 15 CASSQVSLANNEQFF TGCGCCAGCAGCCAAGTGTCACTAGCGAACAATGAGCAGTTCTTC
TRBJ2-1 NA NA TRBV20-1 15 CSARDLRGPYNEQFF TGCAGTGCTAGAGATTTACGGGGCCCTTACAATGAGCAGTTCTTC
TRBJ1-1 once NA TRBV6-1 14 CASSERDMWAEAFF TGTGCCAGCAGTGAAAGGGATATGTGGGCCGAAGCTTTCTTT
TRBJ2-5 NA TRBD2 TRBV5-8 15 CASSLQLAGGYGKYF TGTGCCAGCAGCCTTCAACTAGCGGGGGGATACGGGAAGTACTTC
TRBJ1-3 NA NA TRBV6-5 15 CASSYRALSGNTIYF TGTGCCAGCAGTTATCGGGCCCTCTCTGGAAACACCATATATTTT
TRBJ2-2 NA NA TRBV25-1 15 CASSEYGPNTGELFF TGTGCCAGCAGTGAATATGGGCCGAACACCGGGGAGCTGTTTTTT
TRBJ2-2 NA NA TRBV4-3 16 CASSQDLGLQPGELFF TGCGCCAGCAGCCAAGATTTAGGGCTCCAGCCCGGGGAGCTGTTTTTT